This T cell receptor beta chain was recorded in a study of cytomegalovirus exposure and HLA in healthy donors (dated by TCRdb to the late 2010s). About the investigation overall: An earlier analysis of 587 of the donors reported 250 to 350 Gb of sequence data and 117 million unique TCR beta sequences from 150 million to 200 million T cells. About 300 gigabases of sequencing data and around 88 million unique TCR sequences made up an early release that covered approximately 650 HLA-typed donors. Of the roughly 400 genotyped donors, around 81% fell in the genetic ancestry cluster associated with self-reported Caucasian donors. The study aimed to test whether cataloging public T cell receptors could reveal signatures of past pathogen exposure. Using immunosequencing, the study profiled T cell repertoires from about 620 subjects and related those repertoires to cytomegalovirus serostatus. A separate validation cohort of about 110 different subjects was used in addition to the approximately 670-subject first cohort. High-throughput TCR immunosequencing, statistical association of individual TCRs with disease status, and machine learning were combined to predict cytomegalovirus infection status. A later analysis re-analyzed previously published TCR beta repertoires from roughly 600 donors and added high-resolution HLA genotyping to study TCR occurrence patterns. Rather than using new phenotypic data, the later analysis identified candidate immune exposures from TCR beta sequences and from how often those sequences occurred across donors. To decide whether each TCR beta V gene segment behaved as functional or pseudogenic, an earlier analysis of approximately 590 of the donors relied on high-throughput TCR beta sequencing. Donor age, sex, ethnicity and CMV serostatus were compiled alongside the repertoire data. In a later genetic analysis, genome-wide SNP genotypes for about 60% of the 666 donors were used, and that subset was treated as a discovery cohort. Every repertoire in the discovery cohort had been generated on one and the same sequencing platform. HLA typing covered class I and class II loci at four-digit resolution. Typing coverage varied by locus: about 629-640 donors for A, B, C, DRB1 and DQB1; roughly 500 for DQA1; over 600 for DPA1; 450 to 480 for DPB1. Several DR-DQ haplotypes were treated as single units for association and clustering because of strong linkage in the cohort. Across under 500 genotyped donors of the cohort, an average of roughly 230,000 unique TCR beta nucleotide sequences per donor were sequenced, and approximately 17% of those sequences were non-productive.

The junction shows trimming of 2 bases on V and 7 bases on J, plus 11 bases between the germline ends. The germline V gene (reference sequence) gives CDR1 as MNHEY and CDR2 as SMNVEV. The CDR3, cysteine through phenylalanine, is 13 amino acids long. The kept DNA is CDR3 alone, 39 bases in frame from the first base. The library was generated by the immunoSEQ multiplex PCR assay. A mixture of 60 forward primers for TCR Vbeta segments and 13 reverse primers for TCR Jbeta segments was used in the multiplex PCR. The CDR3 region of rearranged TCR beta genes was amplified from genomic DNA with a multiplex PCR assay. The Illumina HiSeq System was used to sequence the amplified TCR beta libraries as 87-base-pair reads. The authors' analysis ran thus. A later analysis tallied roughly 76 million unique TCR beta chains across the 640 or so repertoires, and some 12 million of those chains were shared by two or more donors. To remove PCR and sequencing errors, raw reads were error-corrected and collapsed into unique sequences using a nearest-neighbor algorithm that merged closely related sequences. Alignment of CDR3 sequences to IMGT reference sequences was used to assign V, D and J gene segments. Each retained sequence needed at least a six-nucleotide match to both a V gene segment and a J gene segment. Rearrangements were called productive when the CDR3 lacked stop codons and stayed in frame with V and J; all others were non-productive. Following IMGT convention, CDR3 was defined as the stretch from the second conserved V-encoded cysteine to the conserved J-encoded phenylalanine. Sequences without an unambiguous match to a single V gene segment were excluded from the earlier analysis of about 640 of the donors. An earlier analysis of a few hundred of the donors classified V segments as functional when productive rearrangements were above 56.7% and as segregating when the standard deviation between donors was above 5%. A statistical classification framework was built for diagnosing cytomegalovirus status from the catalog of TCR beta chain sequences. In a later analysis, V and J genes were assigned by comparing TCR nucleotide sequences against IMGT/GENE-DB human TR gene sequences. Using the TCRdist pipeline, a later analysis assigned CDR3 sequences along with most-parsimonious VDJ recombination scenarios. A later analysis defined each TCR beta chain by its CDR3 amino acid sequence plus V-gene family, and excluded reads lacking a unique V-gene family. To address suspected cross-contamination and a sequencing artifact, a later analysis removed 450 to 700 highly shared, low-generation-probability nucleotide sequences. In a later analysis, a clonal expansion index for each public chain was calculated from normalized within-repertoire ranks of inferred template counts. In a later analysis, generation probabilities were computed with a VDJ recombination model fitted to out-of-frame rearrangements, and the resulting probabilities were checked against IGoR. In a later analysis, TCR-TCR, TCR-HLA and TCR-CMV co-occurrence was scored with hypergeometric tests, and a repertoire-size bias correction was applied to TCR pairs. To estimate false discovery rates, a later analysis permuted the HLA or CMV assignments 20 times. A later analysis grouped co-occurring TCRs with DBSCAN, adding TCRdist sequence similarity when clustering within HLA-allele-positive subsets. For co-occurrence clustering, repertoires with fewer than 30,000 or more than 120,000 public chains were excluded, along with roughly five repertoires with anomalous nucleotide sharing. Held by TCRdb, this immuneACCESS table contains in-frame sequences only and omits some clones. Under half of the omission traces to an unresolved V gene where checked; the cause of the rest is unknown. The DNA was the basis for D and trimming; V, J and clone size are from that table. The sample records about 150,000 clones, around 74% of which are singletons. The ten largest clones represent 5% to 6.5% of the sample.

Details on this clone: What antigen it recognizes has not been identified. No much larger clonotype is one base removed from it; base qualities were not supplied.

General findings and caveats noted by the study authors: The 87-base-pair reads could not distinguish some IMGT-functional V segments, including TRBV6-2 and TRBV6-3, so those segments were excluded. An earlier analysis of approximately 570 of the donors showed that most TCR beta V segments appeared in productive rearrangements either about 90% or about 30% of the time, which broadly matched IMGT annotations. It was suggested by the authors that the approach could potentially be generalized to other disease states and immunological phenotypes. The study listed 164 TCR beta chains as associated with cytomegalovirus. Because some donors lacked HLA typing at each locus, the association tests relied only on the typed subset. In a later analysis, several top co-occurrence clusters were reported to appear linked to parvovirus B19, influenza, CMV and Epstein-Barr virus. Compared with equally common non-associated chains, HLA-associated TCR beta chains in a later analysis were more clonally expanded and had lower generation probabilities. Immune exposure information for the cohort was limited to CMV serostatus. A later analysis found that most CMV-associated TCR beta chains appeared HLA-restricted, with HLA associations seemingly driven largely by CMV exposure. In vitro tests confirmed that a few of the cytomegalovirus-associated TCR beta chains recognize cytomegalovirus antigens. Cytomegalovirus status was reported to be diagnosed by the classifier with high specificity and sensitivity in both the original and validation cohorts. Roughly uniform sequencing depth across donors was assumed in presence/absence analyses, although this assumption may not hold. Most TCR sequences were observed very rarely across donors, whereas some public TCRs were present in many individuals. Because counts were too low, about 15 rarely observed V segments, including chromosome 9 orphons, were left out of the earlier analysis of 500 to 650 of the donors. In a later analysis, some 18,000 TCR beta sequences were associated with specific HLA alleles at a false discovery rate of 0.05. According to a later genetic analysis, donors in an Asian-associated ancestry cluster had fewer N-insertions in productive TCRs than the approximately 670-donor mean. When HLA alleles, especially DR and DQ, strongly co-occurred, attributing TCR associations to individual alleles was difficult. A cluster of highly shared sequence variants was judged likely to represent a technical artifact of the sequencing pipeline. A later analysis found that TCR association rates varied across HLA loci, with DRB1 alleles showing the most associated TCRs and HLA-C alleles the fewest. A later genetic analysis associated a missense DCLRE1C variant with V-gene and J-gene trimming of TCR beta chains, and an independent cohort replicated the association. A further reported finding was that TCR beta sequences accurately predicted the HLA-A and HLA-B alleles for most subjects in the first cohort. This cohort had only TCR beta chains sequenced, and the lack of alpha or paired-chain data limited which features could be detected. Correlated functional status among segregating V segments might be attributable to linkage disequilibrium, but an unknown experimental factor could not be ruled out.

The cohort comprised several hundred healthy bone marrow donors. Cohort members were all nominally healthy when sampled, although unrecorded immune exposures were likely present. The donor was CMV seropositive and belonged to the group of about 290 seropositive cohort members. Each donor provided a peripheral blood sample, and peripheral blood mononuclear cells were used for TCR beta sequencing. Genomic DNA extraction from the blood cell samples was performed with the Qiagen DNeasy Blood Extraction Kit. Sequencing used PBMCs. This TCR was sampled from a man aged 45-65 years in good health and CMV-seropositive. The chain employs TRBV27 and TRBJ1-2; the D gene assignment is ambiguous. This receptor carries the CDR3 CASSLTPTGGYTF. The DNA is as follows: TGTGCCAGCAGTTTAACCCCCACTGGTGGCTACACCTTC.